A selection of T cell receptor beta chains follows, all from one sample in a study of T-cell memory formation after mild COVID-19. Each CDR3 protein gets one entry after TCRdb re-called the 5' RACE reads with MiXCR. The profile shows around 250,000 distinct CDR3 sequences, roughly 15% of them singletons. The specimen sequenced was PBMCs or a T cell subset sorted from them (not recorded which). Receptors were obtained from a man younger than 30 who had mild COVID-19 (a few samples of this study predate the infection). Cell type and time point are not known. CDR3s include the opening cysteine and the closing phenylalanine or tryptophan. Each record gives: CDR3 length, V gene, D gene, J gene, clone size, CDR3 DNA, CDR3 protein. D genes are given only for firm matches. The size entry is marked missing in some rows and otherwise reads once, few, many or a size class.

len: 18; v_gene: TRBV7-2; d_gene: NA; j_gene: TRBJ2-1; abundance: few; CDR3nt: TGTGCCAGCAGCTTAGAGCGGGTCGGGGGCGGCTCCTACAATGAGCAGTTCTTC; CDR3aa: CASSLERVGGGSYNEQFF
len: 12; v_gene: TRBV25-1; d_gene: NA; j_gene: TRBJ2-3; abundance: few; CDR3nt: TGTGCCAGCAGTGCAGGGGCGGATACGCAGTATTTT; CDR3aa: CASSAGADTQYF
len: 11; v_gene: TRBV12-3/TRBV12-4; d_gene: NA; j_gene: TRBJ1-1; abundance: many; CDR3nt: TGTGCCAGCAGACTTACAGGGGAAGCTTTCTTT; CDR3aa: CASRLTGEAFF
len: 15; v_gene: TRBV6-1; d_gene: NA; j_gene: TRBJ1-6; abundance: NA; CDR3nt: TGTGCCAGCAGTGAAGATAGGTTTTACAATTCACCCCTCCACTTT; CDR3aa: CASSEDRFYNSPLHF
len: 19; v_gene: TRBV3-1; d_gene: TRBD2; j_gene: TRBJ2-1; abundance: many; CDR3nt: TGTGCCAGCAGCCAAGATATCAGGGAGACTAGCGAGTTCTACAATGAGCAGTTCTTC; CDR3aa: CASSQDIRETSEFYNEQFF
len: 15; v_gene: TRBV4-1; d_gene: NA; j_gene: TRBJ1-2; abundance: NA; CDR3nt: TGCGCCAGCAGCCAAGATCTAGTTCGATGGGATGGCTACACCTTC; CDR3aa: CASSQDLVRWDGYTF
len: 14; v_gene: TRBV6-6; d_gene: NA; j_gene: TRBJ1-1; abundance: few; CDR3nt: TGTGCCAGCAGCGACGGCTCGCTAAGCACTGAAGCTTTCTTT; CDR3aa: CASSDGSLSTEAFF
len: 16; v_gene: TRBV21-1; d_gene: NA; j_gene: TRBJ2-3; abundance: NA; CDR3nt: TGTGCCAGCAGCAAAGCGACTAGCGGGGGCGGAGATACGCAGTATTTT; CDR3aa: CASSKATSGGGDTQYF
len: 18; v_gene: TRBV4-1; d_gene: TRBD2; j_gene: TRBJ2-7; abundance: many; CDR3nt: TGCGCCAGCAGCCAAAAGGCCGCTAGCGGGGTTCCCTCCTACGAGCAGTACTTC; CDR3aa: CASSQKAASGVPSYEQYF
len: 15; v_gene: TRBV9; d_gene: NA; j_gene: TRBJ2-5; abundance: few; CDR3nt: TGTGCCAGCAGCGCTAGTAGGGTGTACCAAGAGACCCAGTACTTC; CDR3aa: CASSASRVYQETQYF
len: 14; v_gene: TRBV7-9; d_gene: NA; j_gene: TRBJ1-1; abundance: few; CDR3nt: TGTGCCAGCATCCTTCTGGCAAGGTCCCCTGAAGCTTTCTTT; CDR3aa: CASILLARSPEAFF
len: 14; v_gene: TRBV20-1; d_gene: NA; j_gene: TRBJ1-1; abundance: NA; CDR3nt: TGCAGTGCGGCCCGGGTAGGAGGGAACACTGAAGCTTTCTTT; CDR3aa: CSAARVGGNTEAFF
len: 14; v_gene: TRBV20-1; d_gene: NA; j_gene: TRBJ2-5; abundance: NA; CDR3nt: TGCAGTGCTAGAGTTGGAATTGGGGGGGAGACCCAGTACTTC; CDR3aa: CSARVGIGGETQYF
len: 15; v_gene: TRBV12-3/TRBV12-4; d_gene: TRBD2; j_gene: TRBJ2-3; abundance: many; CDR3nt: TGTGCCAGCACCGGGACTAGCGCGCTCGCAGATACGCAGTATTTT; CDR3aa: CASTGTSALADTQYF
len: 16; v_gene: TRBV10-3; d_gene: TRBD1; j_gene: TRBJ1-1; abundance: once; CDR3nt: TGTGCCATCAGTGAGCAGGACAGGGGAGGAAGCACTGAAGATTTCTTT; CDR3aa: CAISEQDRGGSTEDFF
len: 13; v_gene: TRBV2; d_gene: NA; j_gene: TRBJ1-5; abundance: once; CDR3nt: TGTGCCAGCAGTACAGGGTTCAATCAGCCCCAGCATTTT; CDR3aa: CASSTGFNQPQHF
len: 15; v_gene: TRBV6-2/TRBV6-3; d_gene: NA; j_gene: TRBJ2-3; abundance: few; CDR3nt: TGTGCCAGCAGTTACTGGGGGGCTGGCACAGATACGCAGTATTTT; CDR3aa: CASSYWGAGTDTQYF
len: 14; v_gene: TRBV7-6; d_gene: TRBD2; j_gene: TRBJ2-5; abundance: many; CDR3nt: TGTGCCAGCAGCTTAGCGACTAGCGGAGAGACCCAGTACTTC; CDR3aa: CASSLATSGETQYF
len: 13; v_gene: TRBV18; d_gene: NA; j_gene: TRBJ1-1; abundance: NA; CDR3nt: TGTGCCAGCTCACCGGCACCGAACACTGAAGCTTTCTTT; CDR3aa: CASSPAPNTEAFF
len: 15; v_gene: TRBV28; d_gene: NA; j_gene: TRBJ1-1; abundance: few; CDR3nt: TGTGCCACCACCACCGGGGGCCAAGGGGACACTGAAGCTTTCTTT; CDR3aa: CATTTGGQGDTEAFF
len: 15; v_gene: TRBV6-5; d_gene: NA; j_gene: TRBJ2-3; abundance: NA; CDR3nt: TGTGCCAGCAGTTACTCGGGCGGCACCACGTATACGCAGTATTTT; CDR3aa: CASSYSGGTTYTQYF
len: 14; v_gene: TRBV5-1; d_gene: NA; j_gene: TRBJ1-1; abundance: few; CDR3nt: TGCGCCAGCAGCACGGACAGCTTGAACACTGAAGCTTTCTTT; CDR3aa: CASSTDSLNTEAFF
len: 14; v_gene: TRBV2; d_gene: NA; j_gene: TRBJ1-2; abundance: few; CDR3nt: TGTGCCAGCGGACCCTCCGGCGGTGACTATGGCTACACCTTC; CDR3aa: CASGPSGGDYGYTF
len: 16; v_gene: TRBV11-1; d_gene: TRBD1; j_gene: TRBJ2-2; abundance: few; CDR3nt: TGTGCCAGCAGCCCTTCGACAGGGAAAGGTACCGGGGAGCTGTTTTTT; CDR3aa: CASSPSTGKGTGELFF
len: 15; v_gene: TRBV6-5; d_gene: NA; j_gene: TRBJ2-3; abundance: NA; CDR3nt: TGTGCCAGCAGTTACGGTAGACTCCCGGCTGATACGCAGTATTTT; CDR3aa: CASSYGRLPADTQYF
len: 12; v_gene: TRBV2; d_gene: NA; j_gene: TRBJ2-3; abundance: few; CDR3nt: TGTGCCAGCAGGGCAGACACAGATACGCAGTATTTT; CDR3aa: CASRADTDTQYF
len: 12; v_gene: TRBV4-1; d_gene: NA; j_gene: TRBJ1-1; abundance: NA; CDR3nt: TGCGCCAGCAGCCAAGGAGGCCCTGAAGCTTTCTTT; CDR3aa: CASSQGGPEAFF
len: 14; v_gene: TRBV7-9; d_gene: TRBD1; j_gene: TRBJ2-6; abundance: few; CDR3nt: TGTGCCACGACAGGGTCCGGCGGGGCCAACGTCCTGACTTTC; CDR3aa: CATTGSGGANVLTF
len: 11; v_gene: TRBV20-1; d_gene: NA; j_gene: TRBJ1-1; abundance: NA; CDR3nt: TGCAGTGCTAGAGATAACAGACGAGCTTTCTTT; CDR3aa: CSARDNRRAFF
len: 15; v_gene: TRBV14; d_gene: NA; j_gene: TRBJ1-1; abundance: few; CDR3nt: TGTGCCAGCAGCAGGGAGGCAGGATGGAACACTGAAGCTTTCTTT; CDR3aa: CASSREAGWNTEAFF
len: 14; v_gene: TRBV5-1; d_gene: NA; j_gene: TRBJ1-1; abundance: few; CDR3nt: TGCGCCAGCAGCTTTCGGGGGGCAGACACTGAAGCTTTCTTT; CDR3aa: CASSFRGADTEAFF
len: 16; v_gene: TRBV15; d_gene: TRBD1; j_gene: TRBJ2-3; abundance: few; CDR3nt: TGTGCCACCAGCAGAGATCGAGACAGGGGGCCCGATACGCAGTATTTT; CDR3aa: CATSRDRDRGPDTQYF
len: 16; v_gene: TRBV9; d_gene: TRBD2; j_gene: TRBJ2-3; abundance: few; CDR3nt: TGTGCCAGCAGCGTAGGGAGGGAGGGCGCAAGAGATACGCAGTATTTT; CDR3aa: CASSVGREGARDTQYF
len: 14; v_gene: TRBV10-3; d_gene: NA; j_gene: TRBJ2-3; abundance: few; CDR3nt: TGTGCCATCAGACCGGGTCGCGAAAAAGACACGCAGTATTTT; CDR3aa: CAIRPGREKDTQYF
len: 15; v_gene: TRBV5-1; d_gene: NA; j_gene: TRBJ2-5; abundance: NA; CDR3nt: TGCGCCAGCAGCTTGGGAGGGGTCAACCAAGAGACCCAGTACTTC; CDR3aa: CASSLGGVNQETQYF
len: 12; v_gene: TRBV6-2/TRBV6-3; d_gene: NA; j_gene: TRBJ2-1; abundance: NA; CDR3nt: TGTGCCAGCAGTTACTTACGCAATGAGCAGTTCTTC; CDR3aa: CASSYLRNEQFF
len: 13; v_gene: TRBV7-2; d_gene: NA; j_gene: TRBJ2-4; abundance: NA; CDR3nt: TGTGCCAGCAGCTTAGATCCGTCTCAGAATCAGTACTTC; CDR3aa: CASSLDPSQNQYF
len: 15; v_gene: TRBV2; d_gene: TRBD1; j_gene: TRBJ1-1; abundance: NA; CDR3nt: TGTGCCAGCAGGTTGGACAGGGCGATCGAGACTGAAGCTTTCTTT; CDR3aa: CASRLDRAIETEAFF
len: 10; v_gene: TRBV29-1; d_gene: NA; j_gene: TRBJ1-2; abundance: few; CDR3nt: TGCAGCGTTTCGCCAGAGGGCTACACCTTC; CDR3aa: CSVSPEGYTF
len: 16; v_gene: TRBV7-2; d_gene: TRBD1; j_gene: TRBJ2-5; abundance: few; CDR3nt: TGTGCCAGCAGCTTAAGAGGGCCAGGGGGCCGGGAGACCCAGTACTTC; CDR3aa: CASSLRGPGGRETQYF
len: 10; v_gene: TRBV6-6; d_gene: NA; j_gene: TRBJ1-1; abundance: few; CDR3nt: TGTGCCAAAACGAACACTGAAGCTTTCTTT; CDR3aa: CAKTNTEAFF
len: 14; v_gene: TRBV27; d_gene: NA; j_gene: TRBJ2-2; abundance: few; CDR3nt: TGTGCCAGCTGTAGAGCCATGAACACCGGGGAGCTGTTTTTT; CDR3aa: CASCRAMNTGELFF
len: 15; v_gene: TRBV6-5; d_gene: TRBD1; j_gene: TRBJ1-6; abundance: few; CDR3nt: TGTGCCAGCAGTTACTTTGGACAGGGACCCTCACCCCTCCACTTT; CDR3aa: CASSYFGQGPSPLHF
len: 15; v_gene: TRBV5-6; d_gene: NA; j_gene: TRBJ2-6; abundance: NA; CDR3nt: TGTGCCAGCGGCTATCCGGGTTCAGGGGCCAACGTCCTGACTTTC; CDR3aa: CASGYPGSGANVLTF